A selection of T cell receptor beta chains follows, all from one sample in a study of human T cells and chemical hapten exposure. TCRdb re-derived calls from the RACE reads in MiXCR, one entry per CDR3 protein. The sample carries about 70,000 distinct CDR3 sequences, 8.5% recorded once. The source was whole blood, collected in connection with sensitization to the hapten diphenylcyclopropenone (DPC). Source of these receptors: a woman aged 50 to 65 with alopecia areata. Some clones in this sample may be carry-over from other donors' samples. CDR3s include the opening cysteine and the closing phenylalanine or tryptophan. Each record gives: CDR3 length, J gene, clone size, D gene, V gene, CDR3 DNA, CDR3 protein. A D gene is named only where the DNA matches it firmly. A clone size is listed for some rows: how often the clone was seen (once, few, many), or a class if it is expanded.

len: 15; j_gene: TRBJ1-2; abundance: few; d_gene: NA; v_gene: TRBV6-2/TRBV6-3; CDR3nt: TGTGCCAGCAGTTACCCTGGTTACGGGAACTATGGCTACACCTTC; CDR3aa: CASSYPGYGNYGYTF
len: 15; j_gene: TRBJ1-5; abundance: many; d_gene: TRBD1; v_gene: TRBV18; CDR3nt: TGTGCCAGCTCCCAGGGACAGGGGGCAGGTCAGCCCCAGCATTTT; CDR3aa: CASSQGQGAGQPQHF
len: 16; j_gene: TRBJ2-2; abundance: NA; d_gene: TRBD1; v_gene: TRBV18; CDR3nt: TGTGCCAGCTCACCCTGGACAGGGTGGAACACCGGGGAGCTGTTTTTT; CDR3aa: CASSPWTGWNTGELFF
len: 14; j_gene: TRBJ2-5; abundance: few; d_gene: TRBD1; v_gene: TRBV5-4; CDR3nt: TGTGCCAGCAGCTTGGAAGGGGGCACAGAGACCCAGTACTTC; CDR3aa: CASSLEGGTETQYF
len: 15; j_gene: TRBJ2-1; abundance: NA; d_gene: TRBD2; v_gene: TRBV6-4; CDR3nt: TGTGCCAGCAGTGACCGGGCGGGGGGGTACAATGAGCAGTTCTTC; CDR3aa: CASSDRAGGYNEQFF
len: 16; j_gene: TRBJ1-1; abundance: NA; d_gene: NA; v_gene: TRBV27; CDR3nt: TGTGCCAGCAGTAAAACCGGGACGGTCCGAGGGACTGAAGCTTTCTTT; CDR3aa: CASSKTGTVRGTEAFF
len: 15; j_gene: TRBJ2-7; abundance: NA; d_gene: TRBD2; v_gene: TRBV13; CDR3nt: TGTGCCAGCAGCTCGGGACTAGCGGGGACCTACGAGCAGTACTTC; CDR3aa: CASSSGLAGTYEQYF
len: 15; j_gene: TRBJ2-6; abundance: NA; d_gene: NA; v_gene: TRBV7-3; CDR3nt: TGTGCCAGCAGCAGCATTAGCTCTGGGGCCAACGTCCTGACTTTC; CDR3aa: CASSSISSGANVLTF
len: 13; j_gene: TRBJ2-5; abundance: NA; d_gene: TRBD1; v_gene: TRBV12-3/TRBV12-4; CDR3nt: TGTGCCAGCAGCAGGACAGGGGACAAGACCCAGTACTTC; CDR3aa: CASSRTGDKTQYF
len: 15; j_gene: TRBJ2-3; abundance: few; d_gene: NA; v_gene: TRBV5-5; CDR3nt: TGTGCCAGCAGCTTTAGGGAGCTTAGGGCAGATACGCAGTATTTT; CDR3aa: CASSFRELRADTQYF
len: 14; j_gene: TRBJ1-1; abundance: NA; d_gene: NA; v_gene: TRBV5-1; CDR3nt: TGCGCCAGCAGCTTGGTGGGCGGGGAAGGAAAAGCTTTCTTT; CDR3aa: CASSLVGGEGKAFF
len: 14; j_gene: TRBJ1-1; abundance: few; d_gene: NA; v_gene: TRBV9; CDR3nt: TGTGCCAGCAGCGTAGGTGGAGGGGCTGGTGAAGCTTTCTTT; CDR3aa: CASSVGGGAGEAFF
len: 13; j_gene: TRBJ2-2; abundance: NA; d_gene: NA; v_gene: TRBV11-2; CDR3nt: TGTGCCAGCAGCCGTGACGTGCCCGGGGAGCTGTTTTTT; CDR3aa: CASSRDVPGELFF
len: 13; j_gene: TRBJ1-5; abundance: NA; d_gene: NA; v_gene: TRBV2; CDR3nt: TGTGCCAGCAGTCCGGGACGGGATCAGCCCCAGCATTTT; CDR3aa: CASSPGRDQPQHF
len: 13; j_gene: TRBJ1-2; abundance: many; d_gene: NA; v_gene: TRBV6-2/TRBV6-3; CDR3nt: TGTGCCAGCAGTTACGGCAGGGCCTATGGCTACACCTTC; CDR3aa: CASSYGRAYGYTF
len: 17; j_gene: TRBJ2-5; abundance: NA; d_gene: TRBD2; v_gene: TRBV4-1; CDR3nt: TGCGCCAGCAGCCAAGGCCCCGCGGGGGAGCTGCAAGAGACCCAGTACTTC; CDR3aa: CASSQGPAGELQETQYF
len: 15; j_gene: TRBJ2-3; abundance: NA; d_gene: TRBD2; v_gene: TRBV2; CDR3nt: TGTGCCAGCAGTTTAGCGGGGGGCAGCACAGATACGCAGTATTTT; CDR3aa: CASSLAGGSTDTQYF
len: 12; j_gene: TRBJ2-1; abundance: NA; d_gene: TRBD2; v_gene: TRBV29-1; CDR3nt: TGCAGCGTTGGTGCTAGCGGGGGGGCTGGGTTCTTC; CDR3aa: CSVGASGGAGFF
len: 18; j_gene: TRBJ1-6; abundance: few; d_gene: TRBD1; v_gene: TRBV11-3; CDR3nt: TGTGCCAGCAGCTTAGATGGATTGGGACAGGGTGGATTGGCACCCCTCCACTTT; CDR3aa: CASSLDGLGQGGLAPLHF
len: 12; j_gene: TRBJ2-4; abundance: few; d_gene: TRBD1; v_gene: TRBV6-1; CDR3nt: TGTGCCAGCCGCGGACAGGGAGGCATTCAGTACTTC; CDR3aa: CASRGQGGIQYF
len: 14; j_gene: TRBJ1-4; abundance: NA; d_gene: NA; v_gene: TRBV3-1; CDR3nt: TGTGCCAGCAGCCAAGGGCCATTTAATGAAAAACTGTTTTTT; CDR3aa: CASSQGPFNEKLFF
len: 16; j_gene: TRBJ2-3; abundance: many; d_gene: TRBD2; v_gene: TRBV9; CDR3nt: TGTGCCAGCAGCGGCCTAGCGGGAGCCGCAGCAGATACGCAGTATTTT; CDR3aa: CASSGLAGAAADTQYF
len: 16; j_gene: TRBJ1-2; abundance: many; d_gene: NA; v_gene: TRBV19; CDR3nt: TGTGCCAGTAGTACCACCCCAAACAGGCGCGACTATGGCTACACCTTC; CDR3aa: CASSTTPNRRDYGYTF
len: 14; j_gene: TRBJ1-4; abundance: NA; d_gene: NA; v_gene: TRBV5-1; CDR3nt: TGCGCCAGCAGCAGCAGGGGCGCTTACGAAAAACTGTTTTTT; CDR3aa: CASSSRGAYEKLFF
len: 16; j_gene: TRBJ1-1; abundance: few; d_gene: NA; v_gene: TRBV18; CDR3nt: TGTGCCAGCTCAGGGCAGGTCAAGCCCATGAACACTGAAGCTTTCTTT; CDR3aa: CASSGQVKPMNTEAFF
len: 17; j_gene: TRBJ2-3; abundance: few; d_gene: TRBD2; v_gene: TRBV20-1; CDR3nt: TGCAGTGCTCCCACTAGCGGGAGATGGGGTGGCACAGATACGCAGTATTTT; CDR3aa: CSAPTSGRWGGTDTQYF
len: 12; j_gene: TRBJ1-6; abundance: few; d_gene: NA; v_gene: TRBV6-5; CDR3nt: TGTGCCAGCAGGGCAGGAGATTCACCCCTCCACTTT; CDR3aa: CASRAGDSPLHF
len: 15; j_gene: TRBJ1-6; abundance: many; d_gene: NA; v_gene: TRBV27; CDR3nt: TGTGCCAGCAGTTCAGGGAGAGCCTATAATTCACCCCTCCACTTT; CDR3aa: CASSSGRAYNSPLHF
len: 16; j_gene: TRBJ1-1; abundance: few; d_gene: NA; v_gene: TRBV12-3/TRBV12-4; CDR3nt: TGTGCCAGCAGTTTACTCTCCGGGGGCATATGGACTGAAGCTTTCTTT; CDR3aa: CASSLLSGGIWTEAFF
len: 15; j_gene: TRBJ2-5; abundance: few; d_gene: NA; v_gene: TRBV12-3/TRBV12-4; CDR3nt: TGTGCCAGCAGTCCCCAGGGGGGAGTGGGTGAGACCCAGTACTTC; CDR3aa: CASSPQGGVGETQYF
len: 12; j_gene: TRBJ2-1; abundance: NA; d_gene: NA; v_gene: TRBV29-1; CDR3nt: TGCAGCGTTGTTCTCAGCGACAATGAGCAGTTCTTC; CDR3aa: CSVVLSDNEQFF
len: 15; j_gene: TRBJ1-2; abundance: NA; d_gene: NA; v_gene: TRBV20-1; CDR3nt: TGCAGTGCTAGAGATAGCAGAACTCTCTCCTATGGCTACACCTTC; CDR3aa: CSARDSRTLSYGYTF
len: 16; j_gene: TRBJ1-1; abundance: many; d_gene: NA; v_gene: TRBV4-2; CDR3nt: TGTGCCAGCAGCCAAGATAGGGCCGCAGAGAACACTGAAGCTTTCTTT; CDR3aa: CASSQDRAAENTEAFF
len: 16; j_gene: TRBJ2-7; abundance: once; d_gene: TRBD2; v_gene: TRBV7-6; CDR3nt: TGTGCCAGCAGCACTAAGACTAGCGGGAGGGCGATCGAGCAGTACTTC; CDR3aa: CASSTKTSGRAIEQYF
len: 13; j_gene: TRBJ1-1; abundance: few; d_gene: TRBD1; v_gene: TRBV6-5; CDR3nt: TGTGCCAGCAGTTACCCGGGACAGGATAAAGCTTTCTTT; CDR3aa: CASSYPGQDKAFF
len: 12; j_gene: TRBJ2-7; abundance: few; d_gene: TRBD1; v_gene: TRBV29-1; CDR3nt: TGCAGCGTTGAGGGGGACAGCTACGAGCAGTACTTC; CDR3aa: CSVEGDSYEQYF
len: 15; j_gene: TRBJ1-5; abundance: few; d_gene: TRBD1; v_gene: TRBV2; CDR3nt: TGTGCCAGCAGCGCCGGGACAGTTGGCAATCAGCCCCAGCATTTT; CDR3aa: CASSAGTVGNQPQHF
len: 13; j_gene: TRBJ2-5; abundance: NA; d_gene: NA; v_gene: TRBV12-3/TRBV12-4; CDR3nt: TGTGCCAGCAGTGCTGTTGGACAGGAGACCCAGTACTTC; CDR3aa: CASSAVGQETQYF
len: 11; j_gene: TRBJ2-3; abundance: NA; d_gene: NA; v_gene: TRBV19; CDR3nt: TGTGCCAGTGAAGGAAGAGATACGCAGTATTTT; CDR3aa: CASEGRDTQYF
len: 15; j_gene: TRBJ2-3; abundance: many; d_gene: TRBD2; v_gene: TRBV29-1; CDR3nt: TGCAGCGTCCTAGGACTAGCGGAACCCACAGATACGCAGTATTTT; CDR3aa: CSVLGLAEPTDTQYF
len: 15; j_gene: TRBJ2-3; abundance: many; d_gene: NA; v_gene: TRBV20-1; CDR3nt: TGCAGTGCTAACACGCGGAAGCTAAGCACAGATACGCAGTATTTT; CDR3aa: CSANTRKLSTDTQYF
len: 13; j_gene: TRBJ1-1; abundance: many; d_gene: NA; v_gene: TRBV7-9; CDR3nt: TGTGCCAGCAGCTTAGTGGGGGGGTTTGAAGCTTTCTTT; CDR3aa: CASSLVGGFEAFF
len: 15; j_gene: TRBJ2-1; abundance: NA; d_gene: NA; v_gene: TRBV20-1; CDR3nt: TGCAGTGCAACAGGAACCGGGACCCACAACAATGAGCAGTTCTTC; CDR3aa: CSATGTGTHNNEQFF
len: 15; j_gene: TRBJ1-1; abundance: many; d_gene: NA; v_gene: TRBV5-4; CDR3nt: TGTGCCAGCAGCTTGGTAGGGGGGCCGAACACTGAAGCTTTCTTT; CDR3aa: CASSLVGGPNTEAFF
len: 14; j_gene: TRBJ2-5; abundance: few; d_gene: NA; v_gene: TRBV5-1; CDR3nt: TGCGCCAGCAGTTGGACAGTTGGGAAAGAGACCCAGTACTTC; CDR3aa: CASSWTVGKETQYF
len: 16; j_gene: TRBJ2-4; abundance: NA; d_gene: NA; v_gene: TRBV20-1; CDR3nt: TGCAGTGCTAGAGTAGTAGGGGGTCTAGCCAAAAACATTCAGTACTTC; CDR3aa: CSARVVGGLAKNIQYF